The present entry profiles one T cell receptor (beta chain) with its context. The antigen is undetermined. Germline CDR1 and CDR2: MNHEY and SMNVEV (reference sequence). CDR3 length: 15 residues. V gave up 0 bases and J gave up 0 bases, with 8 bases separating them. Generation of TCR cDNA used 5'RACE template switching (which added a universal primer site and UMIs). TCRdb reprocessed the 5' RACE reads with MiXCR, giving one entry per CDR3 protein. The sample lists fewer than 450,000 distinct CDR3 sequences; approximately 10% were seen once. The data were obtained in a study of T cells after yellow fever vaccination. Notes on the study in general: Among primary-vaccination clones, most reappeared after the booster, at around 97% for CD4 and more than 85% for CD8. One caveat is that FACS-sorted repertoires could contain abundant clonotypes contaminating from the bulk population.

V and J are TRBV27 and TRBJ1-1, with D unclear. Material: PBMCs, obtained on the day of the first yellow fever vaccination. The TCR was taken from a man younger than 35 who received the YFV17D yellow fever vaccine. The CDR3 loop reads CASSLSGPMNTEAFF. The CDR3 region has the DNA TGTGCCAGCAGTTTATCAGGGCCTATGAACACTGAAGCTTTCTTT.